Presented here are 22 T cell receptor beta chains from one specimen sequenced in a study of T-cell memory formation after mild COVID-19. TCRdb independently ran MiXCR on the 5' RACE reads; one entry per CDR3 protein. The table shows 450,000 to 650,000 distinct CDR3 sequences, with 15% to 20% occurring only once. Sequencing used PBMCs or a T cell subset sorted from them (not recorded which). The source is an adult woman who had mild COVID-19 (a few samples of this study predate the infection). Cell type and time point are not known.

The chain employs TRBV12-3 or TRBV12-4 and TRBJ2-3, with TRBD2 matching over 13 bases. The CDR3 spans 16 residues. The V gene end was trimmed by 5 bases and the J gene end by 8 bases; junction bases not matched to a gene: 10. CDR3 coding DNA: TGTGCCAGCAGTCCCGGACTAGCGGGGGTGGTTCGTACGCAGTATTTT. Protein product: CASSPGLAGVVRTQYF.

This clonotype was counted ten times or more. The gene calls are TRBV10-3 and TRBJ2-4; 7 nucleotides align to TRBD1. CDR3 size: 12 residues. The V and J ends lost 11 bases and 9 bases, in that order; junction bases with no gene match: 10. Per the germline V gene, CDR1 is ENHRY and CDR2 is SYGVKD. CDR3 DNA: TGTGCCGTTACGACAGGGATCGGCATTCAGTACTTC. This translates into CAVTTGIGIQYF.

A few counts support this clonotype. V is TRBV2 and J is TRBJ1-1; no clear D. The CDR3 sequence is 13 residues long. The V gene's germline CDR1 is SNHLY and CDR2 FYNNEI. The V gene lost 5 bases and the J gene lost 6 bases, with 13 bases spanning the gap. CDR3 sequence reads: CASSTRGNSEAFF. The CDR3 nucleotides are TGTGCCAGCAGTACCCGAGGTAATTCTGAAGCTTTCTTT.

The chain employs TRBV7-9 and TRBJ1-1; D remains ambiguous. The CDR3 totals 14 residues. The germline V gene has CDR1 SEHNR and CDR2 FQNEAQ (reference sequence). V was clipped by 8 bases and J by 1 base, with 14 bases between them. This chain's CDR3 is CASDNHAGNTEAFF. CDR3 DNA sequence: TGTGCCAGCGATAATCACGCGGGGAACACTGAAGCTTTCTTT.

This clonotype was observed a handful of times. The V gene is TRBV23-1, the J gene TRBJ2-1; D is perhaps TRBD1 (6 bases). TRBV23-1 is noted as an ORF with a role that remains uncertain. The CDR3 is 14 residues long. The ends were cut back, 3 bases at V and 12 bases at J, with 18 bases in the middle. DNA of the CDR3: TGCGCCAGCAGTCATCGCGACAGGCCCGATGTGCAGTTCTTC. This translates into CASSHRDRPDVQFF.

CDR3 in DNA: TGTGCCAGCCCTCCGGGACAGGGAACCGAGCAGTACTTC. Its translation is CASPPGQGTEQYF. This chain uses TRBV6-1 with TRBJ2-7; 9 nucleotides agree with TRBD1. V was clipped by 8 bases and J by 6 bases; unmatched bases: 8. Germline lookup yields CDR1 MNHNS and CDR2 SASEGT. The CDR3 extends over 13 amino acids.

This clonotype was picked up many times. The chain couples TRBV12-3 or TRBV12-4 to TRBJ2-5; D not certain. Deletions cut 2 bases from V and 5 bases from J, with 9 bases between. The CDR3 sequence is 13 residues long. The CDR3 sequence: CASSLSPMETQYF. In DNA, the CDR3 is TGTGCCAGCAGTTTAAGCCCAATGGAGACCCAGTACTTC.

The sample holds many counts of this clonotype. This sequence joins TRBV4-1 and TRBJ1-4, with 9 nucleotides matching TRBD1. The CDR3 consists of 18 residues. Germline V gene lookup returns CDR1 MGHRA and CDR2 YSYEKL. Trimming removed 4 bases from V and 0 bases from J; junction bases left unmatched: 9. The CDR3, as DNA: TGCGCCAGCAGCCCCGGGACAGGGTTTTTCCCAACTAATGAAAAACTGTTTTTT. The encoded protein is CASSPGTGFFPTNEKLFF.

This clonotype was found a few times. The rearrangement uses TRBV7-8 and TRBJ2-7; possible D gene TRBD2, 6 bases. In germline, CDR1 is SGHVS, CDR2 FQNEAQ. The CDR3 covers 15 residues. Deletions cut 7 bases from V and 4 bases from J, with 20 bases between. DNA of the CDR3: TGTGCCAGCACTCCCGGGGCGGGTCGGGGGTACGAGCAGTACTTC. This codes for CASTPGAGRGYEQYF.

The gene calls are TRBV30 and TRBJ2-3; 7 nucleotides line up with TRBD2. The CDR3 is 14 amino acids. Germline lookup yields CDR1 GTSNPN and CDR2 SVGIG (reference sequence). The junction had 6 bases not matched to a gene; V was cut back by 4 bases and J by 2 bases. For the CDR3, the DNA is TGTGCCTGGATCCCTAGCGGTTTCACAGATACGCAGTATTTT. Protein sequence: CAWIPSGFTDTQYF.

This clonotype was seen many times. V usage is TRBV5-1 and J usage is TRBJ2-1, with 8 bases matching TRBD2. The CDR3 consists of 15 residues. Trimming at V came to 0 bases and at J to 4 bases, leaving 3 bases not matched to a gene. Germline-derived CDR1 and CDR2 are SGHRS and YFSETQ. CDR3 in amino acids: CASSLVGGGYNEQFF. DNA of the CDR3: TGCGCCAGCAGCTTGGTTGGCGGGGGGTACAATGAGCAGTTCTTC.

The rearrangement links TRBV13 to TRBJ2-5; the D gene could be TRBD1 or TRBD2 (5 bases each). Germline CDR1 is PRHDT and CDR2 is FYEKMQ (reference sequence). The CDR3 totals 12 residues. V gave up 4 bases and J gave up 12 bases, with 15 bases separating them. This chain's CDR3 is CASSSRGDEEYF. The CDR3 DNA reads as TGTGCCAGCAGCTCCCGAGGGGATGAAGAGTACTTC.

A few counts support this clonotype. This chain connects TRBV24-1 to TRBJ2-5; weak D call: TRBD1 (6 bases). Per the germline V gene, CDR1 is KGHDR and CDR2 is SFDVKD. V shed 5 bases and J shed 5 bases, with 20 bases lying between them. The CDR3 runs 16 residues. The CDR3 here is CATSGQDPQGWETQYF. In DNA form, the CDR3 reads TGTGCCACCAGTGGACAGGATCCCCAGGGGTGGGAGACCCAGTACTTC.

The J gene is TRBJ2-3, the V gene TRBV2, with TRBD2 identical over 7 bases. V dropped 6 bases and J dropped 2; count of bases not matched to a gene: 5. The V gene's germline CDR1 is SNHLY and CDR2 FYNNEI. The CDR3 runs 14 residues. This CDR3 is CASRDWDYTDTQYF. CDR3 DNA sequence: TGTGCCAGCAGGGACTGGGACTACACAGATACGCAGTATTTT.

This rearrangement joins TRBV7-2 to TRBJ1-1; TRBD1 aligns across 8 bases. Germline CDR1 reads SGHTA; CDR2 reads FQGNSA. With V trimmed by 5 bases and J by 2 bases, 7 bases remained unmatched. The CDR3 length is 15 residues. The CDR3 sequence: CASSEFRGPNTEAFF. CDR3 nucleotides: TGTGCCAGCAGCGAGTTCAGGGGGCCAAACACTGAAGCTTTCTTT.

This clonotype was seen a few times. This rearrangement joins TRBV30 to TRBJ1-2; the D is unclear. The V end was cut by 4 bases, the J end by 1 base, with 10 bases between. CDR3 length equals 13 residues. In germline, CDR1 is GTSNPN, CDR2 SVGIG (reference sequence). In DNA form, the CDR3 reads TGTGCCTGGAAAAGCCCAAGTAACTATGGCTACACCTTC. It encodes CAWKSPSNYGYTF.

This chain joins TRBV27 and TRBJ2-7, with D unresolved. Germline V lookup: CDR1 MNHEY, CDR2 SMNVEV (reference sequence). CDR3 size: 11 residues. With 7 bases removed from V and 6 bases from J, the gap between germline ends came to 10 bases. CDR3 region: CASMKGSEQYF. CDR3 bases: TGTGCCAGCATGAAAGGGTCCGAGCAGTACTTC.

This chain joins TRBV12-3 or TRBV12-4 and TRBJ2-3, with 12 bases lining up with TRBD2. The CDR3 runs to 15 residues. V shed 3 bases, J shed 7 bases, and the junction held 5 bases outside the gene matches. The CDR3 region is CASSLLAGGPHTQYF. As DNA, the CDR3 is TGTGCCAGCAGTTTGCTAGCGGGGGGGCCCCATACGCAGTATTTT.

The chain carries TRBV7-9 and TRBJ2-7, with D perhaps assigned TRBD1 or TRBD2 (5 bases each). Trimming shortened V by 0 bases and J by 2 bases, and 14 bases separated the two germline ends. Per the germline V gene, CDR1 is SEHNR and CDR2 is FQNEAQ (reference sequence). The CDR3 is 16 residues long. CDR3: CASSLALMGETYEQYF. The CDR3, as DNA: TGTGCCAGCAGCTTAGCCCTAATGGGGGAAACCTACGAGCAGTACTTC.

V and J are TRBV7-2 and TRBJ2-7; the D gene is possibly TRBD1 (5 bases). CDR1 is SGHTA, CDR2 FQGNSA, per germline. The CDR3 consists of 14 residues. Trimming stripped 2 bases from V and 5 bases from J, with 13 bases between. The CDR3 DNA sequence: TGTGCCAGCAGCTTACTCCCAGGGTACGACGAGCAGTACTTC. Translation: CASSLLPGYDEQYF.

This clonotype was counted ten times or more. The CDR3 loop is CASSWPRGLAGELFF. CDR3 DNA sequence: TGTGCCAGCAGCTGGCCCAGGGGCCTGGCCGGGGAGCTGTTTTTT. The chain employs TRBV7-9 and TRBJ2-2; D possibly corresponds to TRBD1 (6 bases). Trimming left V 4 bases short and J 6 bases short, with 15 bases between. There are 15 residues in the CDR3. The germline CDR1 and CDR2 sequences are SEHNR and FQNEAQ (reference sequence).

This clonotype has just a few counts. The chain is built from TRBV20-1 and TRBJ2-1; weak D call: TRBD2 (6 bases). This CDR3 contains 17 residues. V lost 0 bases, J lost 8 bases, and 23 bases lay in between. Germline CDR1 and CDR2: DFQATT and SNEGSKA (reference sequence). The chain's CDR3 is CSARDSIRASPGDEQFF. The CDR3 DNA is TGCAGTGCTAGAGATTCTATCCGAGCGTCCCCGGGGGATGAGCAGTTCTTC.